The following is a TCR beta chain sequence with its context. Its antigen is currently unknown. Data came from immunoSEQ multiplex PCR; TCRdb stores just in-frame clones and leaves some out. Of more than 50,000 clones in the sample, 75% to 85% were seen once. The sample originates from a study of T cell responses to AZD1222 COVID-19 vaccine. Study-wide results and limits: Seropositive AZD1222 recipients at baseline numbered only five or six.

After removal of 1 base from V and 6 bases from J, the junction contained 4 bases not matched to a gene. Germline CDR1 reads LNHNV; CDR2 reads YYDKDF (reference sequence). The CDR3 has 15 residues. The rearrangement joins TRBV15 to TRBJ2-3, with TRBD1 matching over 10 bases. The TCR originated in an adult in good health. The sample was peripheral blood, taken on day 0 of AZD1222 vaccination. CDR3 bases: TGTGCCACCAGCAGAGGACAGGGGGCATGGGATACGCAGTATTTT. This encodes CATSRGQGAWDTQYF. Full variable domain (outside the CDR3, taken from reference TRBV15 and TRBJ2-3): DAMVIQNPRYQVTQFGKPVTLSCSQTLNHNVMYWYQQKSSQAPKLLFHYYDKDFNNEADTPDNFQSRRPNTSFCFLDIRSPGLGDTAMYLCATSRGQGAWDTQYFGPGTRLTVL.